This passage covers 27 T cell receptor beta chains from one sample sequenced in a study of T cell clonality in common variable immunodeficiency. Clones were read by immunoSEQ multiplex PCR, and TCRdb kept only the in-frame ones, dropping some. The sample includes about 52,000 clones, none of them occurring once. Sequencing was done on a sample of peripheral blood mononuclear cells. The receptors derive from a person aged 18 to 75 in good health.

This clone has at least ten counts. The CDR3 goes on 3 residues after the read ends, and that part is filled in from the germline J gene. This chain links TRBV20-1 with TRBJ1-5, with a weak D call TRBD1 (5 bases). The CDR3 consists of 12 residues. CDR1 is DFQATT, CDR2 SNEGSKA, per germline (reference sequence). V dropped 5 bases and J dropped 4 bases, with 9 bases sitting between them. CDR3 DNA, as far as it was read: TGCAGTGCTTTAGCAGGGAATCAGCCC. Translated, it gives CSALAGNQP. The whole CDR3 protein reads CSALAGNQPQHF.

This clone was seen repeatedly, ten times or more. The CDR3 end lies 3 residues beyond the end of the read and is filled in from the germline J gene. This rearrangement joins TRBV19 to TRBJ2-6; TRBD1 aligns across 7 bases. Germline values: CDR1 LNHDA, CDR2 SQIVND (reference sequence). The CDR3 loop spans 16 amino acids. After removal of 7 bases from V and 0 bases from J, the junction contained 6 bases not matched to a gene. The CDR3 loop reads CASKQGHNSGANVLTF. The covered CDR3 bases are TGTGCCAGTAAACAGGGGCATAACTCTGGGGCCAACGTC.

This clone was seen at least ten times. The missing CDR3 end, 3 residues past where the read stops, is filled in from the germline J gene. The V gene is TRBV5-1, the J gene TRBJ1-1; 8 nucleotides align to TRBD1. V dropped 4 bases and J dropped 0; count of bases not matched to a gene: 8. Germline values: CDR1 SGHRS, CDR2 YFSETQ. The CDR3 extends over 16 amino acids. CDR3 amino acids: CASSRGQGNMNTEAFF. CDR3 DNA (partial): TGCGCCAGCAGCCGTGGACAGGGAAACATGAACACTGAA. The variable domain in full, completed from reference TRBV5-1 and TRBJ1-1, reads KAGVTQTPRYLIKTRGQQVTLSCSPISGHRSVSWYQQTPGQGLQFLFEYFSETQRNKGNFPGRFSGRQFSNSRSEMNVSTLELGDSALYLCASSRGQGNMNTEAFFGQGTRLTVV.

This clone was seen only a few times. The CDR3 end lies 3 residues beyond the end of the read and is filled in from the germline J gene. The rearrangement links TRBV7-2 to TRBJ1-2; possibly TRBD1 for D (6 bases). There are 14 residues in the CDR3. Germline lookup yields CDR1 SGHTA and CDR2 FQGNSA. CDR3 region: CASSHGTPTYDYTF. The CDR3 DNA, read in part, is TGTGCCAGCAGCCACGGGACACCTACCTACGAC. The full variable domain, its missing parts supplied by reference TRBV7-2 and TRBJ1-2, is GAGVSQSPSNKVTEKGKDVELRCDPISGHTALYWYRQSLGQGLEFLIYFQGNSAPDKSGLPSDRFSAERTGGSVSTLTIQRTQQEDSAVYLCASSHGTPTYDYTFGSGTRLTVV.

At least ten counts were recorded for this clone. Read sequence stops 3 residues before the CDR3 end, and the germline J gene provides the missing end. The rearrangement links TRBV6-4 to TRBJ2-3, with D possibly matching TRBD1 (6 bases). This CDR3 contains 14 residues. V was cut by 4 bases and J by 4 bases, with 12 bases left in between. CDR1 and CDR2 from the germline V gene are MRHNA and SNTAGT. The CDR3 loop is CASSVGGGPDTQYF. The sequenced part of the CDR3 DNA is TGTGCCAGCAGTGTTGGTGGGGGCCCAGATACG.

This clone has at least ten counts. The read finishes 3 residues shy of the CDR3 end, and the germline J gene is used to complete it. The rearrangement joins TRBV7-8 to TRBJ2-1, with D hard to call. V gave up 1 base and J gave up 8 bases, with 6 bases separating them. Germline V gene lookup returns CDR1 SGHVS and CDR2 FQNEAQ. The CDR3 covers 12 residues. The sequenced CDR3 bases are TGTGCCAGCAGCTTAGAACCAGATGAG. This gives the protein CASSLEPDE. The full-length CDR3 reads as CASSLEPDEQFF. The full variable domain, its missing parts supplied by reference TRBV7-8 and TRBJ2-1, is GAGVSQSPRYKVAKRGQDVALRCDPISGHVSLFWYQQALGQGPEFLTYFQNEAQLDKSGLPSDRFFAERPEGSVSTLKIQRTQQEDSAVYLCASSLEPDEQFFGPGTRLTVL.

This clone was seen at least ten times. The read ends 3 residues before the CDR3 terminus; that terminus is restored from the germline J gene. The chain joins TRBV18 to TRBJ2-1; 7 positions match TRBD2. This CDR3 has 18 amino acids. CDR1 is KGHSH and CDR2 is LQKENI in the germline V gene. Unmatched junction bases numbered 15, after V lost 4 bases and J lost 3 bases. The sequenced CDR3 bases are TGTGCCAGCTCACGGGGGGGGTCGGCGGGAGCCGTCTACAATGAG. Translating it yields CASSRGGSAGAVYNE. The full CDR3 is CASSRGGSAGAVYNEQFF.

In its sample, this clone was seen a few times. The CDR3 end lies 3 residues beyond the end of the read and is filled in from the germline J gene. V and J are TRBV20-1 and TRBJ1-1; D uncertain. CDR3 size: 14 residues. Germline lookup yields CDR1 DFQATT and CDR2 SNEGSKA (reference sequence). Trimming cost V 6 bases and J 1 base, with 15 bases left between them. The chain's CDR3 is CSAQGSSPNTEAFF. The CDR3 DNA, read in part, is TGCAGTGCACAAGGTTCTAGTCCGAACACTGAA.

This clone came up many times. The CDR3 DNA, read in part, is TGTGCCAGCGGAACTCCTACAGGGTTTGGC. Translation gives CASGTPTGFG. The full CDR3 sequence reads CASGTPTGFGYTF. The chain combines TRBV7-9 with TRBJ1-2; D possibly corresponds to TRBD1 (6 bases). Coverage ceases 3 residues before the CDR3 finishes, and the germline J gene fills in the end. The CDR3 runs 13 residues. With 8 bases removed from V and 7 bases from J, the gap between germline ends came to 17 bases. Germline loops: CDR1 SEHNR, CDR2 FQNEAQ (reference sequence).

This clone was counted a few times. The read comes to an end 3 residues before the CDR3 does, leaving the germline J gene to fill in the end. The rearrangement uses TRBV5-1 and TRBJ2-1, with 14 bases matching TRBD2. V shed 9 bases and J 7 bases; nucleotides not matched to a gene: 3. CDR1 and CDR2 (germline): SGHRS, YFSETQ. The CDR3 extends over 13 amino acids. Incomplete CDR3 DNA: TGCGCCAACAGGACTAGCGGGAGGAATGAG. Translated, it gives CANRTSGRNE. The CDR3 in its entirety is CANRTSGRNEQFF.

This clone was seen at least ten times. The DNA ends 3 residues before the CDR3 does, and the rest of the CDR3 is filled in from the germline J gene. The rearrangement links TRBV12-3 or TRBV12-4 to TRBJ1-2; TRBD1 matches at 11 bases. This CDR3 contains 16 residues. The CDR3 loop reads CASIQFRTGGLWGYTF. The DNA read from the CDR3 is TGTGCCAGCATCCAGTTCAGGACAGGGGGCCTTTGGGGC.

This clone was picked up a small number of times. Coverage ceases 3 residues before the CDR3 finishes, and the germline J gene fills in the end. The chain joins TRBV11-2 to TRBJ1-5; D possibly corresponds to TRBD1 (5 bases). Germline V gene data show CDR1 as SGHAT and CDR2 as FQNNGV. Deletions cut 0 bases from V and 7 bases from J, with 13 bases between. The CDR3 length is 15 residues. The CDR3 reads CASSLDGDLEQPQHF. The DNA read from the CDR3 is TGTGCCAGCAGCTTAGACGGGGACTTGGAGCAGCCC.

The sample holds many counts of this clone. The read comes to an end 3 residues before the CDR3 does, leaving the germline J gene to fill in the end. This sequence joins TRBV20-1 and TRBJ2-7; 9 nucleotides line up with TRBD2. The length of the CDR3 is 14 residues. V gave up 5 bases and J gave up 2 bases; unmatched junction bases: 7. CDR1 is DFQATT, CDR2 SNEGSKA, per germline (reference sequence). Incomplete CDR3 DNA: TGCAGTGCTCGGCGGGGGGGGGCGACCTACGAG. Its protein is CSARRGGATYE. The entire CDR3 is CSARRGGATYEQYF.

This clone was seen many times. The CDR3 extends 3 residues past the end of the read, so its final part is completed from the germline J gene. The chain recombines TRBV5-1 with TRBJ2-3, with 11 bases fitting TRBD2. The CDR3 runs 17 residues. Germline V gene data show CDR1 as SGHRS and CDR2 as YFSETQ. The CDR3 loop is CASRSQDLGLAGFAQYF. CDR3 bases read: TGCGCCAGCAGATCACAGGACCTTGGACTAGCGGGTTTTGCG.

This clone was observed at least ten times. The CDR3 DNA, read in part, is TGCGCCAGCAGCTTGGCAGACACCTCCTACAATGAG. It yields the protein CASSLADTSYNE. The entire CDR3 protein reads CASSLADTSYNEQFF. The V call is TRBV5-1, the J call TRBJ2-1; D is undetermined. The read terminates 3 residues ahead of where the CDR3 ends, so the germline J gene completes it. V was pared by 0 bases and J by 0 bases, with 7 bases between. This CDR3 is built from 15 residues. The germline CDR1 and CDR2 sequences are SGHRS and YFSETQ.

This clone occurred many times. Read data end 3 residues before the CDR3 end; the end is taken from the germline J gene. The chain uses TRBV6-2 or TRBV6-3 and TRBJ2-5; TRBD2 agrees at 10 bases. Germline CDR1 and CDR2: MNHEY and SVGEGT. With 5 bases clipped from V and 1 base from J, the junction kept 7 bases outside the gene matches. There are 16 residues in the CDR3. The CDR3 loop is CASSTVKRGGQETQYF. The part of the CDR3 DNA that was read is TGTGCCAGCAGTACGGTCAAGCGGGGGGGCCAAGAGACC.

This clone was seen ten or more times. The read stops 3 residues short of the end of the CDR3; the missing end is completed from the germline J gene. The rearrangement links TRBV12-5 to TRBJ1-1; 9 positions match TRBD1. The V and J ends lost 2 bases and 3 bases, in that order; junction bases with no gene match: 4. The CDR3 contains 15 residues. Per germline, CDR1 LGHNT and CDR2 FRNRAP. The chain's CDR3 is CASGLIRTGDTEAFF. Incomplete CDR3 DNA: TGTGCTAGTGGTTTGATCAGGACAGGGGACACTGAA.

This clone was recorded at least ten times. With the read ending 3 residues before the CDR3 end, the germline J gene is used to fill in that end. This chain links TRBV19 with TRBJ2-1, with D tentatively TRBD2 (5 bases). The CDR3 runs to 16 residues. Germline V gene sequence: CDR1 LNHDA, CDR2 SQIVND (reference sequence). Trimming removed 4 bases at V and 0 bases at J, with 13 bases between. CDR3 in amino acids: CASSTRRGSSYNEQFF. The DNA read from the CDR3 is TGTGCCAGTAGTACCCGACGGGGTAGCTCCTACAATGAG.

This clone has a count of ten or more. The read comes to an end 3 residues before the CDR3 does, leaving the germline J gene to fill in the end. The chain combines TRBV29-1 with TRBJ1-1; possible D gene TRBD1, 6 bases. CDR1 is SQVTM, CDR2 ANQGSEA, per germline. CDR3 length: 15 amino acids. The ends were cut back, 5 bases at V and 2 bases at J, with 18 bases in the middle. The CDR3 sequence: CSVTPGATSNTEAFF. Incomplete CDR3 DNA: TGCAGCGTTACCCCAGGGGCGACAAGCAACACTGAA.

This clone appeared many times. The read halts 3 residues ahead of the CDR3 end, with the missing end drawn from the germline J gene. The rearrangement links TRBV6-2 or TRBV6-3 to TRBJ2-7, with 7 bases lining up with TRBD1. The CDR3 loop spans 13 amino acids. Per germline, CDR1 MNHEY and CDR2 SVGEGT. With 8 bases clipped from V and 5 bases from J, the junction kept 9 bases outside the gene matches. The DNA read from the CDR3 is TGTGCCAGCTCCCGACAGGGATTAGACGAG. It codes for CASSRQGLDE. The CDR3 reads in full as CASSRQGLDEQYF.

Notes on this clone: The junction shows a germline mismatch at one end, possibly a read error. The read is 3 residues too short to cover the CDR3 end, so that end is filled in from the germline J gene. The sample has other DNA sequences that encode this CDR3 too. This chain links TRBV7-9 with TRBJ1-3, with 7 bases matching TRBD1. CDR1 and CDR2 (germline): SEHNR, FQNEAQ (reference sequence). The CDR3 spans 14 residues. CDR3 DNA, as far as it was read: TGTGCCAGCAGCACAGACAGGGTCGGAAACACT. It translates to CASSTDRVGNT. The CDR3 in full is CASSTDRVGNTIYF.

The table lists this clone with a few counts. The read stops 3 residues short of the end of the CDR3; the missing end is completed from the germline J gene. This chain joins TRBV6-2 or TRBV6-3 and TRBJ1-1; possible D gene TRBD1, 6 bases. Per the germline V gene, CDR1 is MNHEY and CDR2 is SVGEGT. This CDR3 has 14 residues. CDR3: CASSYSSGGYEAFF. The part of the CDR3 DNA that was read is TGTGCCAGCAGTTACTCATCGGGGGGCTACGAG.

This clone was seen at least ten times. The CDR3 end lies 3 residues beyond the end of the read and is filled in from the germline J gene. This chain uses TRBV29-1 with TRBJ2-6; 7 bases are a match to TRBD1. The V and J ends lost 5 bases and 2 bases, in that order; junction bases with no gene match: 3. Per the germline V gene, CDR1 is SQVTM and CDR2 is ANQGSEA. CDR3 length: 14 amino acids. The CDR3 loop is CSVLGQAGANVLTF. The CDR3 bases that were read are TGCAGCGTTTTAGGACAGGCTGGGGCCAACGTC.

A few counts support this clone. The read terminates 3 residues ahead of where the CDR3 ends, so the germline J gene completes it. The chain carries TRBV11-2 and TRBJ2-7; 9 bases align to TRBD1. Per germline, CDR1 SGHAT and CDR2 FQNNGV. The CDR3 covers 14 residues. Losses at the gene ends were 1 base for V and 6 bases for J; bases not matched to a gene: 4. CDR3 DNA (partial): TGTGCCAGCAGCTTAGTAGCGACAGGGGGCGAG. This codes for CASSLVATGGE. The CDR3 in its entirety is CASSLVATGGEQYF. The full variable domain, completed using reference TRBV11-2 and TRBJ2-7, is EAGVAQSPRYKIIEKRQSVAFWCNPISGHATLYWYQQILGQGPKLLIQFQNNGVVDDSQLPKDRFSAERLKGVDSTLKIQPAKLEDSAVYLCASSLVATGGEQYFGPGTRLTVT.

This clone was counted a few times. The sequence runs out 3 residues before the end of the CDR3; the remainder is reconstructed from the germline J gene. This chain links TRBV27 with TRBJ2-7; D is possibly TRBD1 (5 bases). Germline V gene data show CDR1 as MNHEY and CDR2 as SMNVEV (reference sequence). V was cut by 5 bases and J by 0 bases, with 8 bases left in between. The CDR3 is made up of 13 amino acids. CDR3 amino acids: CASSLRGSYEQYF. The part of the CDR3 DNA that was read is TGTGCCAGCAGTCTAAGGGGCTCCTACGAG.

This clone was seen at least ten times. The read falls 3 residues short of the CDR3 end, and the missing part is taken from the germline J gene. The chain recombines TRBV20-1 with TRBJ2-5, with D unclear. CDR1 is DFQATT, CDR2 SNEGSKA, per germline (reference sequence). Trimming cost V 6 bases and J 5 bases, with 25 bases left between them. The CDR3 loop spans 16 amino acids. The DNA read from the CDR3 is TGCAGTGCGGAACAGTGGGCCCCTAACGAGGTGGAGACC. Translated: CSAEQWAPNEVET. The whole CDR3 is CSAEQWAPNEVETQYF.

This clone showed up many times. The CDR3 end is not reached by the read, which stops 3 residues before it; the germline J gene fills it in. The gene calls are TRBV7-2 and TRBJ2-1; 10 bases fit TRBD1. The CDR3 length is 14 residues. Per germline, CDR1 SGHTA and CDR2 FQGNSA. V lost 5 bases to trimming and J lost 7 bases; unmatched junction nucleotides: 5. CDR3 bases read: TGTGCCAGCAGCGACCCGGGACAGGGGAATGAG. Translation: CASSDPGQGNE. The full CDR3 protein is CASSDPGQGNEQFF.